Reported below is one TCR beta chain. The data belong to a study of blood T cells in healthy people across ages. The CDR3 runs to 14 residues. V was pared by 3 bases and J by 6 bases, with 13 bases between. The germline V gene has CDR1 SNHLY and CDR2 FYNNEI. Alongside a J-beta primer mix, a sample-barcoded 5' primer served in a second PCR lasting roughly 7 to 11 cycles. TCRdb re-called the 5' RACE reads with MiXCR, one entry per CDR3 protein. The sample holds 550,000 to 600,000 distinct CDR3 sequences, 27% seen once. This sequence originates from a woman in her sixties or seventies in good health. The V call is TRBV2, the J call TRBJ2-3; D call uncertain. What was sequenced was blood. The CDR3 region has the DNA TGTGCCAGCAGTGACCCTCGGTCGCCCGATACGCAGTATTTT. Translated, it gives CASSDPRSPDTQYF.